The rows below give T cell receptor beta chains drawn from one sample of a study of beta chain features in type 1 diabetes. Clones were sequenced by immunoSEQ multiplex PCR, and TCRdb holds only the in-frame ones, with some missing. The data show a few hundred thousand clones, more than 12% seen once. The sample taken for sequencing was naive CD4+ T cells from blood. The origin of the receptors is a woman between 18 and 30 years old in good health. Both conserved end residues are part of each CDR3. D genes are given only for firm matches. Clone size is shown for a subset of rows, as once, few, many or a class of expanded clone.

clone size: few
V gene: TRBV7-2
CDR3 length: 15
J gene: TRBJ2-1
D gene: TRBD1
CDR3 protein: CASSSGTGPYNEQFF
CDR3 DNA: TGTGCCAGCAGCTCCGGGACAGGTCCCTACAATGAGCAGTTCTTC

clone size: -
V gene: TRBV7-9
CDR3 length: 17
J gene: TRBJ2-7
D gene: -
CDR3 protein: CASSLAPGLKISYEQYF
CDR3 DNA: TGTGCCAGCAGCTTAGCGCCGGGACTCAAAATTTCCTACGAGCAGTACTTC

clone size: -
V gene: TRBV28
CDR3 length: 14
J gene: TRBJ1-5
D gene: TRBD1
CDR3 protein: CASSLSGGNKPQHF
CDR3 DNA: TGTGCCAGCAGTTTATCAGGGGGCAATAAGCCCCAGCATTTT

clone size: few
V gene: TRBV5-4
CDR3 length: 15
J gene: TRBJ2-1
D gene: TRBD1
CDR3 protein: CASSQGQGAPHEQFF
CDR3 DNA: TGTGCCAGCAGTCAAGGACAGGGGGCGCCCCATGAGCAGTTCTTC

clone size: few
V gene: TRBV27
CDR3 length: 14
J gene: TRBJ1-4
D gene: -
CDR3 protein: CASSPHRVGEKLFF
CDR3 DNA: TGTGCCAGCAGTCCTCACAGGGTTGGCGAAAAACTGTTTTTT

clone size: -
V gene: TRBV30
CDR3 length: 12
J gene: TRBJ2-7
D gene: -
CDR3 protein: CAWTAYSYEQYF
CDR3 DNA: TGTGCCTGGACAGCGTATTCCTACGAGCAGTACTTC

clone size: few
V gene: TRBV29-1
CDR3 length: 15
J gene: TRBJ2-2
D gene: TRBD2
CDR3 protein: CSVVAGGSPTGELFF
CDR3 DNA: TGCAGCGTAGTAGCGGGAGGGAGCCCCACCGGGGAGCTGTTTTTT

clone size: -
V gene: TRBV30
CDR3 length: 12
J gene: TRBJ2-7
D gene: -
CDR3 protein: CAWSDARGEQYF
CDR3 DNA: TGTGCCTGGAGTGACGCAAGAGGCGAGCAGTACTTC

clone size: -
V gene: TRBV5-4
CDR3 length: 17
J gene: TRBJ1-2
D gene: TRBD1
CDR3 protein: CASSDGGTGVVTYGYTF
CDR3 DNA: TGTGCCAGCAGCGATGGCGGGACAGGGGTTGTTACGTATGGCTACACCTTC

clone size: -
V gene: TRBV18
CDR3 length: 16
J gene: TRBJ2-1
D gene: TRBD2
CDR3 protein: CASSPPRREAYNEQFF
CDR3 DNA: TGTGCCAGCTCACCACCGAGGCGGGAGGCTTACAATGAGCAGTTCTTC

clone size: few
V gene: TRBV29-1
CDR3 length: 14
J gene: TRBJ2-7
D gene: TRBD2
CDR3 protein: CSVTSGRLRYEQYF
CDR3 DNA: TGCAGCGTTACCAGCGGGAGGTTAAGGTACGAGCAGTACTTC

clone size: few
V gene: TRBV10-3
CDR3 length: 15
J gene: TRBJ2-1
D gene: TRBD2
CDR3 protein: CAISVGTSGLNEQFF
CDR3 DNA: TGTGCCATCAGTGTGGGGACTAGCGGTCTCAATGAGCAGTTCTTC

clone size: -
V gene: TRBV28
CDR3 length: 15
J gene: TRBJ2-2
D gene: TRBD2
CDR3 protein: CASSSSSGGTGELFF
CDR3 DNA: TGTGCCAGCAGCTCTTCTAGCGGGGGCACCGGGGAGCTGTTTTTT

clone size: -
V gene: TRBV18
CDR3 length: 13
J gene: TRBJ1-1
D gene: -
CDR3 protein: CASSPETAGEAFF
CDR3 DNA: TGTGCCAGCTCACCAGAGACGGCGGGTGAAGCTTTCTTT

clone size: once
V gene: TRBV7-2
CDR3 length: 15
J gene: TRBJ1-1
D gene: -
CDR3 protein: CASSRGGQLNTEAFF
CDR3 DNA: TGTGCCAGCAGCAGAGGAGGACAGTTGAACACTGAAGCTTTCTTT

clone size: few
V gene: TRBV7-8
CDR3 length: 14
J gene: TRBJ2-1
D gene: TRBD1
CDR3 protein: CASSQGTGYNEQFF
CDR3 DNA: TGTGCCAGCAGCCAAGGGACAGGATACAATGAGCAGTTCTTC

clone size: -
V gene: TRBV29-1
CDR3 length: 13
J gene: TRBJ1-1
D gene: -
CDR3 protein: CSVEMTQNTEAFF
CDR3 DNA: TGCAGCGTTGAGATGACTCAGAACACTGAAGCTTTCTTT

clone size: few
V gene: TRBV5-4
CDR3 length: 14
J gene: TRBJ2-1
D gene: TRBD2
CDR3 protein: CASRRTSGRNEQFF
CDR3 DNA: TGTGCCAGCAGGCGGACTAGCGGGAGAAATGAGCAGTTCTTC

clone size: -
V gene: TRBV18
CDR3 length: 15
J gene: TRBJ1-1
D gene: TRBD1
CDR3 protein: CASSRRTGMNTEAFF
CDR3 DNA: TGTGCCAGCTCACGAAGGACAGGCATGAACACTGAAGCTTTCTTT

clone size: few
V gene: TRBV5-8
CDR3 length: 15
J gene: TRBJ2-1
D gene: TRBD1
CDR3 protein: CASSSYRGIYNEQFF
CDR3 DNA: TGTGCCAGCAGCTCATACAGGGGAATCTACAATGAGCAGTTCTTC

clone size: few
V gene: TRBV4-2
CDR3 length: 15
J gene: TRBJ2-7
D gene: TRBD1
CDR3 protein: CASSQGWTGDYEQYF
CDR3 DNA: TGTGCCAGCAGCCAAGGGTGGACAGGGGACTACGAGCAGTACTTC

clone size: -
V gene: TRBV5-1
CDR3 length: 14
J gene: TRBJ2-2
D gene: TRBD1
CDR3 protein: CASRDRGLTGELFF
CDR3 DNA: TGCGCCAGCAGGGACAGGGGGCTTACCGGGGAGCTGTTTTTT

clone size: -
V gene: TRBV30
CDR3 length: 12
J gene: TRBJ1-5
D gene: -
CDR3 protein: CAWGGGNQPQHF
CDR3 DNA: TGTGCGTGGGGCGGGGGAAATCAGCCCCAGCATTTT

clone size: few
V gene: TRBV7-9
CDR3 length: 14
J gene: TRBJ2-2
D gene: -
CDR3 protein: CASSFQQSTGELFF
CDR3 DNA: TGTGCCAGCAGCTTTCAACAGTCCACCGGGGAGCTGTTTTTT

clone size: -
V gene: TRBV5-1
CDR3 length: 16
J gene: TRBJ2-1
D gene: TRBD2
CDR3 protein: CASRYPGLAGADEQFF
CDR3 DNA: TGCGCCAGCCGCTACCCGGGACTAGCGGGAGCCGATGAGCAGTTCTTC

clone size: few
V gene: TRBV30
CDR3 length: 14
J gene: TRBJ1-1
D gene: TRBD1
CDR3 protein: CAWIRDRGHTEAFF
CDR3 DNA: TGTGCCTGGATTAGGGACAGGGGGCACACTGAAGCTTTCTTT

clone size: few
V gene: TRBV2
CDR3 length: 15
J gene: TRBJ1-5
D gene: TRBD1
CDR3 protein: CASSGSRGQGQPQHF
CDR3 DNA: TGTGCCAGCAGTGGTAGCAGGGGGCAGGGTCAGCCCCAGCATTTT

clone size: few
V gene: TRBV5-1
CDR3 length: 16
J gene: TRBJ2-3
D gene: TRBD2
CDR3 protein: CASSSPAGGITDTQYF
CDR3 DNA: TGCGCCAGCAGCTCCCCAGCGGGAGGGATCACAGATACGCAGTATTTT

clone size: -
V gene: TRBV9
CDR3 length: 16
J gene: TRBJ2-1
D gene: TRBD2
CDR3 protein: CASSVTGTSVYNEQFF
CDR3 DNA: TGTGCCAGCAGCGTAACCGGGACTAGCGTATACAATGAGCAGTTCTTC

clone size: -
V gene: TRBV29-1
CDR3 length: 12
J gene: TRBJ1-1
D gene: -
CDR3 protein: CSARTPNTEAFF
CDR3 DNA: TGCAGCGCCCGAACACCGAACACTGAAGCTTTCTTT

clone size: -
V gene: TRBV18
CDR3 length: 15
J gene: TRBJ2-5
D gene: -
CDR3 protein: CASSPPGGLQETQYF
CDR3 DNA: TGTGCCAGCTCACCACCCGGTGGACTCCAAGAGACCCAGTACTTC

clone size: few
V gene: TRBV4-1
CDR3 length: 14
J gene: TRBJ2-1
D gene: -
CDR3 protein: CASSQDQGGNEQFF
CDR3 DNA: TGCGCCAGCAGCCAAGATCAGGGAGGCAATGAGCAGTTCTTC

clone size: few
V gene: TRBV4-3
CDR3 length: 14
J gene: TRBJ2-2
D gene: TRBD1
CDR3 protein: CASRGQGNTGELFF
CDR3 DNA: TGCGCCAGCAGAGGACAGGGGAACACCGGGGAGCTGTTTTTT

clone size: -
V gene: TRBV5-4
CDR3 length: 15
J gene: TRBJ1-5
D gene: -
CDR3 protein: CASSWSGAPSQPQHF
CDR3 DNA: TGTGCCAGCAGCTGGAGCGGGGCCCCCTCTCAGCCCCAGCATTTT

clone size: few
V gene: TRBV4-2
CDR3 length: 15
J gene: TRBJ1-2
D gene: -
CDR3 protein: CASSQVVGGNYGYTF
CDR3 DNA: TGTGCCAGCAGCCAAGTGGTTGGCGGTAACTATGGCTACACCTTC

clone size: -
V gene: TRBV10-3
CDR3 length: 16
J gene: TRBJ2-5
D gene: TRBD2
CDR3 protein: CAISPTSGIGQETQYF
CDR3 DNA: TGTGCCATCAGCCCGACTAGCGGGATTGGCCAAGAGACCCAGTACTTC

clone size: -
V gene: TRBV2
CDR3 length: 14
J gene: TRBJ1-4
D gene: -
CDR3 protein: CASNPSRVNEKLFF
CDR3 DNA: TGTGCCAGCAACCCGTCCAGGGTCAATGAAAAACTGTTTTTT

clone size: -
V gene: TRBV28
CDR3 length: 11
J gene: TRBJ2-7
D gene: -
CDR3 protein: CASSFSHEQYF
CDR3 DNA: TGTGCCAGCAGTTTCTCCCACGAGCAGTACTTC

clone size: few
V gene: TRBV6-1
CDR3 length: 14
J gene: TRBJ1-5
D gene: -
CDR3 protein: CASSEVRGDQPQHF
CDR3 DNA: TGTGCCAGCAGTGAAGTCAGGGGCGATCAGCCCCAGCATTTT

clone size: -
V gene: TRBV15
CDR3 length: 14
J gene: TRBJ1-1
D gene: -
CDR3 protein: CATSRDPSDTEAFF
CDR3 DNA: TGTGCCACCAGCAGAGATCCCAGCGACACTGAAGCTTTCTTT

clone size: -
V gene: TRBV28
CDR3 length: 9
J gene: TRBJ2-1
D gene: -
CDR3 protein: CASGTGLFF
CDR3 DNA: TGTGCCAGCGGAACAGGGCTGTTCTTC

clone size: few
V gene: TRBV28
CDR3 length: 13
J gene: TRBJ1-5
D gene: -
CDR3 protein: CASSGGAGQPQHF
CDR3 DNA: TGTGCCAGCAGTGGGGGGGCCGGTCAGCCCCAGCATTTT

clone size: few
V gene: TRBV7-2
CDR3 length: 15
J gene: TRBJ2-3
D gene: TRBD2
CDR3 protein: CASSRGLPGTDTQYF
CDR3 DNA: TGTGCCAGCAGCCGGGGACTACCTGGCACAGATACGCAGTATTTT

clone size: -
V gene: TRBV10-3
CDR3 length: 16
J gene: TRBJ2-5
D gene: TRBD2
CDR3 protein: CAISARLAGGGETQYF
CDR3 DNA: TGTGCCATCAGTGCCCGACTAGCGGGAGGTGGGGAGACCCAGTACTTC

clone size: few
V gene: TRBV20-1
CDR3 length: 11
J gene: TRBJ1-1
D gene: TRBD1
CDR3 protein: CSARPGQKAFF
CDR3 DNA: TGCAGTGCTAGACCGGGACAGAAAGCTTTCTTT

clone size: -
V gene: TRBV13
CDR3 length: 11
J gene: TRBJ2-7
D gene: -
CDR3 protein: CASSLHYEQYF
CDR3 DNA: TGTGCCAGCAGCTTACACTACGAGCAGTACTTC

clone size: -
V gene: TRBV6-5
CDR3 length: 16
J gene: TRBJ2-2
D gene: TRBD2
CDR3 protein: CASSYSLAANTGELFF
CDR3 DNA: TGTGCCAGCAGTTACTCCCTAGCGGCGAACACCGGGGAGCTGTTTTTT